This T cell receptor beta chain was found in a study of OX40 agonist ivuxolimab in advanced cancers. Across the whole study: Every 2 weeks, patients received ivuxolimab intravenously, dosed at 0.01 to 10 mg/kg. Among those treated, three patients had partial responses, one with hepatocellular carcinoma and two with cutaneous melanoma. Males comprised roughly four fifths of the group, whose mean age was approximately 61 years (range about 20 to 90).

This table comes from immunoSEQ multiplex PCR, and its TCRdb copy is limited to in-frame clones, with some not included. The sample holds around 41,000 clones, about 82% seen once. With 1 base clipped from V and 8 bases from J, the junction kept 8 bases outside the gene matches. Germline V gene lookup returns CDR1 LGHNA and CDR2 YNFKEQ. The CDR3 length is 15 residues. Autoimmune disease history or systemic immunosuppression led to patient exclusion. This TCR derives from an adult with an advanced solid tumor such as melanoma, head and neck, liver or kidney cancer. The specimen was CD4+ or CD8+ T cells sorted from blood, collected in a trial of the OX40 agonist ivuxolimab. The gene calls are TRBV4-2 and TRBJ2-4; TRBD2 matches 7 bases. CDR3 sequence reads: CASSQGVAGRDIQYF. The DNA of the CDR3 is TGTGCCAGCAGCCAAGGCGTGGCAGGGAGGGACATTCAGTACTTC.